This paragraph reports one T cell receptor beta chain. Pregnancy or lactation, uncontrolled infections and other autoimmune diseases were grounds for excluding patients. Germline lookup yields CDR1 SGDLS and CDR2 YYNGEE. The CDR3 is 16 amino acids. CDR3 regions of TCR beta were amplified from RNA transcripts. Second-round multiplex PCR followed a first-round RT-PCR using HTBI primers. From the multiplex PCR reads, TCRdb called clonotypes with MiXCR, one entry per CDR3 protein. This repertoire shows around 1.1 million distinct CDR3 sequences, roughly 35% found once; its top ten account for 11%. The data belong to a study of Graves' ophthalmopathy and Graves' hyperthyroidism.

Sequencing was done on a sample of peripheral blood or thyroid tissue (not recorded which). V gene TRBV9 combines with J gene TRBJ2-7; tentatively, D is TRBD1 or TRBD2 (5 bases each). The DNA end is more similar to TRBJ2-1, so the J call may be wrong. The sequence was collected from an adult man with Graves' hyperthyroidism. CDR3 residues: CASSPRPGSSYNEQFF. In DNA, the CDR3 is TGTGCCAGCAGCCCGCGGCCAGGGAGCTCCTACAATGAGCAGTTCTTC.